A selection of T cell receptor beta chains follows, all from one sample in a study of CD8+ T cells in alopecia areata. Using immunoSEQ multiplex PCR, the repertoire was profiled, and TCRdb retains in-frame clones only, with some absent. Here the sample spans about 220,000 clones, around 57% being singletons. The source material was CD4+ T cells sorted from blood, sampled at week 4, from a patient treated with tofacitinib. Source of these receptors: a human donor with alopecia areata. Each CDR3 is given with its conserved first and last residue. D genes are given only for firm matches. Size tells how often a clone was seen (once, few, many) or the class of an expanded clone, and some rows leave it out.

few	TRBV7-2	-	TRBJ2-5	TGTGCCAGCAGCTCCACCGGGACCCCGGGGGAGACCCAGTACTTC	CASSSTGTPGETQYF
-	TRBV9	-	TRBJ1-1	TGTGCCAGCAGCGCGTTATCAGGGCAAGTGAACACTGAAGCTTTCTTT	CASSALSGQVNTEAFF
-	TRBV29-1	TRBD1	TRBJ2-3	TGCAGCGTTGAAGATCAGGAAGGCAGGGGGGATACGCAGTATTTT	CSVEDQEGRGDTQYF
-	TRBV13	-	TRBJ2-3	TGTGCCAGCAGCTTCTCCAAAGATACGCAGTATTTT	CASSFSKDTQYF
many	TRBV4-3	-	TRBJ2-3	TGCGCCAGCCGTCCCTGGGTTGGCTCGGTAGATACGCAGTATTTT	CASRPWVGSVDTQYF
-	TRBV29-1	-	TRBJ1-1	TGCAGCGTTGGTCACAGCTCGCGTGAAGCTTTCTTT	CSVGHSSREAFF
-	TRBV30	-	TRBJ1-5	TGTGCCTGGAGTGTACGAAGCCAGCTAAGCAATCAGCCCCAGCATTTT	CAWSVRSQLSNQPQHF
few	TRBV5-8	-	TRBJ2-1	TGTGCCAGCACCCCGTACCGGAGAACGACTGTCGATGAGCAGTTCTTC	CASTPYRRTTVDEQFF
-	TRBV15	-	TRBJ1-2	TGTGCCACGAAGGAGTGGACTAACTATGGCTACACCTTC	CATKEWTNYGYTF
-	TRBV30	-	TRBJ1-4	TGTGCCTGGAGTGGGATGGCCCATCAGGAAAAACTGTTTTTT	CAWSGMAHQEKLFF
few	TRBV6-1	-	TRBJ1-1	TGTGCCAGCAAGAAAGAATTAGACACTGAAGCTTTCTTT	CASKKELDTEAFF
few	TRBV29-1	-	TRBJ2-5	TGCAGCGCCGACCCGGGGCAGGGCCAAGAGACCCAGTACTTC	CSADPGQGQETQYF
few	TRBV29-1	-	TRBJ2-1	TGCAGCGTTGAGGGGACCAGACAGAATGAGCAGTTCTTC	CSVEGTRQNEQFF
-	TRBV4-3	TRBD2	TRBJ2-7	TGCGCCAGCAGCCAAGCGGGACTACCCTACGAGCAGTACTTC	CASSQAGLPYEQYF
-	TRBV29-1	-	TRBJ1-1	TGCAGCGGAACCCGGGACTTGAACACTGAAGCTTTCTTT	CSGTRDLNTEAFF
-	TRBV10-2	-	TRBJ1-1	TGCGCCAGCAGTGAGGGCAACTTAAACACTGAAGCTTTCTTT	CASSEGNLNTEAFF
few	TRBV4-3	-	TRBJ1-4	TGCGCCAGCAGCCGACCCGGAGAGGCGGGGGAAAAACTGTTTTTT	CASSRPGEAGEKLFF
-	TRBV7-3	-	TRBJ2-2	TGTGCCAGCAGCGCCTCGGCAGGGAAAGACACCGGGGAGCTGTTTTTT	CASSASAGKDTGELFF
-	TRBV7-9	TRBD1	TRBJ1-4	TGTGCCAGCAGCCCCGGCCCAGGGGGCAGTCGGACTAATGAAAAACTGTTTTTT	CASSPGPGGSRTNEKLFF
few	TRBV2	-	TRBJ2-3	TGTGCCAGCAGTCCTGACGGGGTGAGCACAGATACGCAGTATTTT	CASSPDGVSTDTQYF
-	TRBV13	TRBD1	TRBJ1-1	TGTGCCAGCAGACCCGGGACAGGGTTGGTTGGCACTGAAGCTTTCTTT	CASRPGTGLVGTEAFF
few	TRBV29-1	-	TRBJ1-1	TGCAGCGTTGATGGGGTAGGAGTCACTGAAGCTTTCTTT	CSVDGVGVTEAFF
once	TRBV4-2	TRBD2	TRBJ2-1	TGTGCCAGCAGCCAAGGACTGACTAGCGGGGGGGCGTACAATGAGCAGTTCTTC	CASSQGLTSGGAYNEQFF
-	TRBV4-1	TRBD2	TRBJ2-7	TGCGCCAGCAGTAAGCCCGGGGGGAGCTCCTACGAGCAGTACTTC	CASSKPGGSSYEQYF
-	TRBV29-1	-	TRBJ1-6	TGCAGCGCCGACGAGGATAACCTTAATAATTCACCCCTCCACTTT	CSADEDNLNNSPLHF
-	TRBV7-2	TRBD2	TRBJ2-1	TGTGCCAGCAGCCTCGGACTAGCGAGCGGTGAGCAGTTCTTC	CASSLGLASGEQFF
-	TRBV15	-	TRBJ2-2	TGTGCCACCAGCGGAGATGGAGGGGCTAGGACCGGGGAGCTGTTTTTT	CATSGDGGARTGELFF
once	TRBV28	TRBD1	TRBJ1-5	TGTGCCAGCAGTCACCCATGGGGGGCCGGGACAGCTAATCAGCCCCAGCATTTT	CASSHPWGAGTANQPQHF
medium-sized	TRBV29-1	-	TRBJ2-1	TGCAGCGTTCTCCGGGCGCCGGCTTCCTACAATGAGCAGTTCTTC	CSVLRAPASYNEQFF
few	TRBV30	-	TRBJ1-1	TGTGCCTGGAGTGTGGGTGGGAACACTGAAGCTTTCTTT	CAWSVGGNTEAFF
-	TRBV7-8	-	TRBJ2-1	TGTGCCAGCAGCAGAAGCCTAAACAACTACAATGAGCAGTTCTTC	CASSRSLNNYNEQFF
-	TRBV5-1	-	TRBJ1-2	TGCGCCAGCAGCTTGGACAGTAACAACGTCTATGGCTACACCTTC	CASSLDSNNVYGYTF
-	TRBV4-3	-	TRBJ1-6	TGCGCCAGCAGCCAAGAAGGCGGCGATAATTCACCCCTCCACTTT	CASSQEGGDNSPLHF
-	TRBV5-1	-	TRBJ2-1	TGCGCCAGCAGCTTGACAGGGCTTAACCCCAATGAGCAGTTCTTC	CASSLTGLNPNEQFF
-	TRBV30	-	TRBJ1-1	TGTGCCTGGAGTGTACGAAAAGGGCGGCCCATGAACACTGAAGCTTTCTTT	CAWSVRKGRPMNTEAFF
few	TRBV29-1	-	TRBJ2-7	TGCAGCGTTGAGACCCAATACGAGCAGTACTTC	CSVETQYEQYF
-	TRBV30	TRBD1	TRBJ2-7	TGTGCCTGGAGTTTCCGGGACAGGGACCCCTACGAGCAGTACTTC	CAWSFRDRDPYEQYF
-	TRBV7-2	-	TRBJ2-7	TGTGCCAGCAGCTTAGTTCGCGCTCGGGGATACGAGCAGTACTTC	CASSLVRARGYEQYF
few	TRBV10-3	-	TRBJ2-3	TGTGCCATCAGTGCCAGGGGAAGCACAGATACGCAGTATTTT	CAISARGSTDTQYF
-	TRBV29-1	-	TRBJ2-3	TGCAGCGTGGGCCAGCAAACAGATACGCAGTATTTT	CSVGQQTDTQYF